The 25 T cell receptor beta chains below all came from one sample that was sequenced in a study of blood T cell repertoires in COVID-19. The table came from immunoSEQ multiplex PCR; TCRdb's copy has only in-frame clones and leaves some out. The profile shows about 310,000 clones, about nine tenths of them singletons. The sample comprised PBMCs or T cells enriched from blood (not recorded which). The receptors were sampled from a woman in her thirties or forties who had recovered from COVID-19.

The V call is TRBV11-2, the J call TRBJ2-5, with a possible D match to TRBD1 (6 bases). Germline V gene sequence: CDR1 SGHAT, CDR2 FQNNGV. This CDR3 has 14 residues. Trimming cost V 2 bases and J 5 bases, with 12 bases left between them. In DNA, the CDR3 is TGTGCCAGCAGCTTAAGAGCAGGGGTGGAGACCCAGTACTTC. Protein: CASSLRAGVETQYF.

This clone was seen just once. The J gene is TRBJ2-5, the V gene TRBV13; TRBD2 matches at 11 bases. Trimming at V came to 6 bases and at J to 2 bases, leaving 14 bases not matched to a gene. The CDR3 has 18 residues. CDR1 and CDR2 (germline): PRHDT, FYEKMQ (reference sequence). CDR3 sequence reads: CASRKLGTSGILQETQYF. DNA of the CDR3: TGTGCCAGCAGAAAACTCGGGACTAGCGGTATTCTACAAGAGACCCAGTACTTC.

The chain joins TRBV29-1 to TRBJ2-1; 9 bases are a match to TRBD1. Germline-derived CDR1 and CDR2 are SQVTM and ANQGSEA. The CDR3 runs to 12 residues. With V trimmed by 6 bases and J by 6 bases, 3 bases remained unmatched. CDR3 sequence reads: CSVEGQGNEQFF. CDR3 coding DNA: TGCAGCGTAGAGGGACAGGGCAATGAGCAGTTCTTC.

V is TRBV7-9 and J is TRBJ2-3; no clear D gene. V was clipped by 6 bases and J by 1 base, with 8 bases between them. CDR1 and CDR2 from the germline V gene are SEHNR and FQNEAQ (reference sequence). The CDR3 consists of 13 residues. The CDR3 sequence is CASRNTGTDTQYF. CDR3 nucleotides: TGTGCCAGCAGAAATACGGGCACAGATACGCAGTATTTT. The whole variable domain, filled in from reference TRBV7-9 and TRBJ2-3, reads DTGVSQNPRHKITKRGQNVTFRCDPISEHNRLYWYRQTLGQGPEFLTYFQNEAQLEKSRLLSDRFSAERPKGSFSTLEIQRTEQGDSAMYLCASRNTGTDTQYFGPGTRLTVL.

The chain is built from TRBV5-1 and TRBJ2-1, with D unresolved. Germline V gene sequence: CDR1 SGHRS, CDR2 YFSETQ. The CDR3 is 12 amino acids. V was pared by 5 bases and J by 8 bases, with 11 bases between. CDR3 DNA: TGCGCCAGCAGTCTCCCAGGCGATGAGCAGTTCTTC. Amino acid sequence: CASSLPGDEQFF.

The V call is TRBV20-1, the J call TRBJ2-7, with 7 bases that match TRBD1. The trim removed 7 bases at V and 3 bases at J, leaving 9 bases unmatched. The germline V gene has CDR1 DFQATT and CDR2 SNEGSKA (reference sequence). This CDR3 comprises 13 residues. CDR3: CSVSTGANYEQYF. The CDR3 DNA is TGCAGTGTTAGTACAGGGGCTAACTACGAGCAGTACTTC.

V and J are TRBV30 and TRBJ2-1; 9 bases are a match to TRBD1. The CDR3 totals 13 residues. V shed 6 bases and J 10 bases; nucleotides not matched to a gene: 10. Germline values: CDR1 GTSNPN, CDR2 SVGIG (reference sequence). Here the CDR3 reads CACTGQGIQEQFF. In DNA form, the CDR3 reads TGTGCCTGTACGGGACAGGGTATACAGGAGCAGTTCTTC.

V is TRBV6-6 and J is TRBJ1-4; 7 bases line up with TRBD1. The germline V gene encodes CDR1 MNHNY and CDR2 SVGAGI (reference sequence). V was clipped by 5 bases and J by 6 bases; unmatched bases: 6. CDR3 length: 14 residues. CDR3 region: CASSTPGQYEKLFF. CDR3 coding DNA: TGTGCCAGCAGTACTCCGGGACAGTATGAAAAACTGTTTTTT.

The chain links TRBV3-1 (or the pseudogene TRBV3-2) to TRBJ2-3; TRBD2 agrees at 8 bases. The ends lost 4 bases at V and 4 bases at J; junction bases unmatched: 10. Germline CDR1 and CDR2: LGHDT and YNNKEL (reference sequence). The CDR3 is 16 residues long. As DNA, the CDR3 is TGTGCCAGCAGCCTTAGACTAGCGCAAAACTCAGATACGCAGTATTTT. Residues: CASSLRLAQNSDTQYF.

The V gene is TRBV5-6, the J gene TRBJ2-1; 8 bases align to TRBD1. Germline V lookup: CDR1 SGHDT, CDR2 YYEEEE. This CDR3 has 15 residues. V shed 3 bases and J 8 bases; nucleotides not matched to a gene: 10. The CDR3 sequence is CASSSIGQGIDEQFF. The CDR3 coding sequence is TGTGCCAGCAGCTCCATAGGACAGGGTATCGATGAGCAGTTCTTC.

This clone was observed many times. V gene TRBV5-5 combines with J gene TRBJ2-2; D unclear. Looked up from germline, CDR1 is SGHKS and CDR2 is YYEKEE (reference sequence). CDR3 size: 10 residues. The V end was cut by 4 bases, the J end by 8 bases, with 3 bases between. CDR3 region: CASSQGELFF. CDR3 nucleotides: TGTGCCAGCAGCCAGGGGGAGCTGTTTTTT.

J is TRBJ2-2 and V is TRBV27, with TRBD1 identical over 9 bases. Germline V CDR1 and CDR2: MNHEY, SMNVEV (reference sequence). V lost 1 base, J lost 4 bases, and 1 base stayed unmatched. This CDR3 is 15 amino acids long. The CDR3 DNA reads as TGTGCCAGCAGTTTATGGACAGGGGCCACCGGGGAGCTGTTTTTT. Its protein is CASSLWTGATGELFF.

This clone has more than one count but fewer than ten. V gene TRBV3-1 (or the pseudogene TRBV3-2) combines with J gene TRBJ2-3; the match to TRBD2 covers 7 bases. This CDR3 comprises 14 residues. The V gene's germline CDR1 is LGHDT and CDR2 YNNKEL (reference sequence). V lost 5 bases, J lost 6 bases, and 8 bases stayed unmatched. The CDR3 coding sequence is TGTGCCAGCAGCTCGGACGGGAGGTCCGATACGCAGTATTTT. Translated: CASSSDGRSDTQYF.

The chain has TRBV19 and TRBJ2-7, with a possible D match to TRBD2 (6 bases). The CDR3 totals 15 residues. Germline assignment: CDR1 LNHDA and CDR2 SQIVND (reference sequence). V was shortened by 1 base and J by 2 bases, with 12 bases between the two germline ends. The CDR3 nucleotides are TGTGCCAGTAGTATAGGGAGGGGTCGCGCCTACGAGCAGTACTTC. This sequence encodes CASSIGRGRAYEQYF.

This chain joins TRBV7-3 and TRBJ2-7, with TRBD2 matching 9 bases. The CDR3 is made up of 15 amino acids. The trim removed 5 bases at V and 5 bases at J, leaving 10 bases unmatched. Per germline, CDR1 SGHTA and CDR2 FQGTGA. The chain's CDR3 is CASSRGGGWDDEQYF. The CDR3 nucleotides read TGTGCCAGCAGCCGCGGGGGGGGCTGGGACGACGAGCAGTACTTC.

V and J are TRBV11-2 and TRBJ1-3, with D possibly matching TRBD1 (6 bases). In germline, CDR1 is SGHAT, CDR2 FQNNGV. The CDR3 consists of 15 residues. Trimming took off 2 bases at V and 0 bases at J, with 8 bases between the two ends. CDR3 sequence: CASSLWTVSGNTIYF. CDR3 bases: TGTGCCAGCAGCTTATGGACAGTCTCTGGAAACACCATATATTTT.

V is TRBV3-1 (or the pseudogene TRBV3-2) and J is TRBJ2-7; maybe TRBD2 (5 bases). This CDR3 is built from 12 residues. The V and J ends lost 2 bases and 6 bases respectively, with 8 bases between them. CDR1 and CDR2 (germline): LGHDT, YNNKEL (reference sequence). CDR3 amino acids: CASSQRGIEQYF. DNA for the CDR3: TGTGCCAGCAGCCAAAGAGGGATCGAGCAGTACTTC.

V is TRBV5-1 and J is TRBJ1-2; 10 positions agree with TRBD1. In germline, CDR1 is SGHRS, CDR2 YFSETQ. The CDR3 has 16 residues. The junction had 11 bases not matched to a gene; V was cut back by 2 bases and J by 7 bases. CDR3 region: CASSFDTGTGVVGYTF. In DNA form, the CDR3 reads TGCGCCAGCAGCTTCGATACCGGGACAGGGGTCGTTGGCTACACCTTC.

This clone showed up just a few times. The gene calls are TRBV25-1 and TRBJ2-7; 7 bases are shared with TRBD2. In germline, CDR1 is MGHDK, CDR2 SYGVNS. V was pared by 4 bases and J by 2 bases, with 8 bases of the junction left unmatched. The CDR3 covers 15 residues. CDR3 region: CASSGGGTSAYEQYF. CDR3 nucleotides: TGTGCCAGCAGTGGGGGGGGGACGTCCGCCTACGAGCAGTACTTC.

The rearrangement uses TRBV24-1 and TRBJ1-2; 10 bases align to TRBD1. This CDR3 spans 15 amino acids. Trimming took 4 bases from V and 7 from J; bases not matched to a gene: 8. Germline V gives CDR1 KGHDR, CDR2 SFDVKD. The CDR3 coding sequence is TGTGCCACCAGTGACCGCGACAGGGGGCGAGGTGGCTACACCTTC. Protein product: CATSDRDRGRGGYTF.

J is TRBJ2-7 and V is TRBV27; 9 bases are a match to TRBD2. The V segment lost 5 bases and the J segment 2 bases; nucleotides outside the gene matches: 1. CDR1 is MNHEY, CDR2 SMNVEV, per germline (reference sequence). This CDR3 is built from 13 residues. The CDR3 reads CASSIAGAYEQYF. Here the CDR3 DNA reads TGTGCCAGCAGTATAGCGGGGGCCTACGAGCAGTACTTC.

The chain couples TRBV12-5 to TRBJ2-1, with D perhaps TRBD2 (6 bases). There are 13 residues in the CDR3. Germline lookup yields CDR1 LGHNT and CDR2 FRNRAP. V lost 1 base and J 11 bases, leaving 12 bases between the germline ends. The CDR3 DNA reads as TGTGCTAGTGGTTTGGCGGGCCGGGAGAAGCAGTTCTTC. Residues: CASGLAGREKQFF.

The chain links TRBV19 to TRBJ1-5; D is possibly TRBD1 (6 bases). Germline V gene data show CDR1 as LNHDA and CDR2 as SQIVND (reference sequence). This CDR3 spans 19 amino acids. The V end lost 4 bases, the J end lost 0 bases, and 22 bases lay between the germline ends. The CDR3 bases are TGTGCCAGTAGTAGTCTGGGACAAACGGGGCTATATAGCAATCAGCCCCAGCATTTT. It encodes CASSSLGQTGLYSNQPQHF.

The CDR3 DNA follows: TGTGCCTGGACAGGACTTTATGGCTACACCTTC. Its translation is CAWTGLYGYTF. V and J are TRBV30 and TRBJ1-2; D not certain. V lost 4 bases and J lost 5, with 8 bases in between. The CDR3 is 11 residues long. Germline loops: CDR1 GTSNPN, CDR2 SVGIG (reference sequence).

The V call is TRBV27, the J call TRBJ2-5; maybe TRBD1 (6 bases). Trimming shortened V by 9 bases and J by 1 base, and 18 bases separated the two germline ends. The CDR3 totals 15 residues. Germline CDR1 is MNHEY and CDR2 is SMNVEV (reference sequence). The CDR3 loop is CASRPLGALQETQYF. DNA of the CDR3: TGTGCCAGTCGGCCGCTGGGGGCCCTCCAAGAGACCCAGTACTTC.